This TCR beta chain appears in the sequencing data of a study of OX40 agonist ivuxolimab in advanced cancers. As for the study in general: An anti-OX40 (CD134) antibody with agonistic activity, ivuxolimab, was administered to patients. A diagnosis of hepatocellular carcinoma, melanoma, renal cell or head and neck cancer was present in dose-escalation patients. Cohort: 80% to 90% men, mean age approximately 60, aged roughly 23 to 79.

As regards this clone: The antigen remains unidentified.

Regarding the study as a whole: Expanded peripheral T cells had an undetermined antigen specificity.

The repertoire was sequenced with immunoSEQ multiplex PCR; TCRdb's copy has only in-frame clones and lacks some. The profile covers over 30,000 clones, with about 93% appearing a single time and 4% to 4.5% taken by the ten largest. Germline V gene data show CDR1 as MNHEY and CDR2 as SVGAGI. The CDR3 loop spans 14 amino acids. V shed 4 bases and J 4 bases; nucleotides not matched to a gene: 3. This chain links TRBV6-5 with TRBJ2-2; 7 bases line up with TRBD1. This clonotype was sampled from an adult with an advanced solid tumor such as melanoma, head and neck, liver or kidney cancer. The sample consisted of CD4+ or CD8+ T cells sorted from blood, taken in a trial of the OX40 agonist ivuxolimab. The CDR3: CASSSDRATGELFF. The CDR3 DNA reads TGTGCCAGCAGTTCCGACAGGGCCACCGGGGAGCTGTTTTTT.